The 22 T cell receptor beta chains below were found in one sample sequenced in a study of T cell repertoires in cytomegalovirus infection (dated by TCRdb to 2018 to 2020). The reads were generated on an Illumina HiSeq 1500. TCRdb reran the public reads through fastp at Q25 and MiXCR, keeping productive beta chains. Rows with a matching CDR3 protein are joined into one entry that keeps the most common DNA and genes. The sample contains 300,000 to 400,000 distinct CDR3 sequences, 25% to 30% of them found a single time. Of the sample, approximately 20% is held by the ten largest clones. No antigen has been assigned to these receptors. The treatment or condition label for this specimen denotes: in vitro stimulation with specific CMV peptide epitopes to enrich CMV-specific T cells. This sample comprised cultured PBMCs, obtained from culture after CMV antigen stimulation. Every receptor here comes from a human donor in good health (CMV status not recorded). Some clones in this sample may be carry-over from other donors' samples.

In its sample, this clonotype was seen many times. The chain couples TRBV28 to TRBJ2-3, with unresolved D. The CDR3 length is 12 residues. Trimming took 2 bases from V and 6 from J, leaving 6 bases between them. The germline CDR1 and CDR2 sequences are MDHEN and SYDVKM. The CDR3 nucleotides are TGTGCCAGCAGTTTAATAGTTGATACGCAGTATTTT. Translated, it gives CASSLIVDTQYF.

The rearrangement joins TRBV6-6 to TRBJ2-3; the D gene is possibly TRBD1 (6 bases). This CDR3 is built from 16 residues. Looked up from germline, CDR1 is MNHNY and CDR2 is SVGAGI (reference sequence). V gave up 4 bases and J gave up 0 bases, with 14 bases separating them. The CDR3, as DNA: TGTGCCAGCAGTTTCCGGGACACACAAAGCACAGATACGCAGTATTTT. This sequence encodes CASSFRDTQSTDTQYF.

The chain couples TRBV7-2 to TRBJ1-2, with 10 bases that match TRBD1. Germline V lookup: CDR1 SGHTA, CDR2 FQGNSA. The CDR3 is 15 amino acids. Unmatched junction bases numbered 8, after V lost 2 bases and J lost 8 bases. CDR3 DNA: TGTGCCAGCAGCTTATCGGGGACAGGGGTGAGCGGCTACACCTTC. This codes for CASSLSGTGVSGYTF.

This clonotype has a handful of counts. For the CDR3, the DNA is TGTGCCAGCAGTTACATATCGGACAGGGAGAACACCGGGGAGCTGTTTTTT. Translated: CASSYISDRENTGELFF. The chain is built from TRBV6-5 and TRBJ2-2; 8 bases line up with TRBD1. The length of the CDR3 is 17 residues. Germline V gene sequence: CDR1 MNHEY, CDR2 SVGAGI. V shed 2 bases and J 1 base; nucleotides not matched to a gene: 6.

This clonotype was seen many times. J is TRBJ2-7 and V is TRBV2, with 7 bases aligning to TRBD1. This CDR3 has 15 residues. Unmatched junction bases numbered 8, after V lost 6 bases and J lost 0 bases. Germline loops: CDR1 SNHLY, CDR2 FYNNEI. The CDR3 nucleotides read TGTGCCAGCAGCTCGGGACAGACCAGCTCCTACGAGCAGTACTTC. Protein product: CASSSGQTSSYEQYF.

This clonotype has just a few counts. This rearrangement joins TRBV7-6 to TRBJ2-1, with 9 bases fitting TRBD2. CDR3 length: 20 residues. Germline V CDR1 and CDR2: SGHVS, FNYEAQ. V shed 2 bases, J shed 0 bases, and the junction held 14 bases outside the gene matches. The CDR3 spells CASSLLPGTSLSPSYNEQFF. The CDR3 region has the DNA TGTGCCAGCAGCTTACTCCCCGGGACTAGCCTATCACCCTCCTACAATGAGCAGTTCTTC.

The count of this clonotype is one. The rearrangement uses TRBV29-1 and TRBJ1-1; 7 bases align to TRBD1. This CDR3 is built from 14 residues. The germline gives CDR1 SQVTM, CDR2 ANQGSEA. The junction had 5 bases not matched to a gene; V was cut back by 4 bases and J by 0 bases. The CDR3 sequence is CSVGGGGLNTEAFF. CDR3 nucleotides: TGCAGCGTTGGAGGAGGGGGCTTGAACACTGAAGCTTTCTTT.

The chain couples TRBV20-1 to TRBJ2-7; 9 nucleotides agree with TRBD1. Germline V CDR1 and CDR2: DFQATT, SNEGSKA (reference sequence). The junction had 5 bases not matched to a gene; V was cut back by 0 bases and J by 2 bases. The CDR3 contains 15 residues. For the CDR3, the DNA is TGCAGTGCTAGAGACCCTCGACAGGGGGCCTACGAGCAGTACTTC. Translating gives CSARDPRQGAYEQYF.

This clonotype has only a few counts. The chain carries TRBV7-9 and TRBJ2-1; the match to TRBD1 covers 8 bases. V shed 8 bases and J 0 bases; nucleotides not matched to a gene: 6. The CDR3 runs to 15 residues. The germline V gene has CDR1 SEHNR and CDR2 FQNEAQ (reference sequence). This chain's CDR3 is CASALGQGSYNEQFF. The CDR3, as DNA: TGTGCCAGCGCGCTCGGACAGGGCTCCTACAATGAGCAGTTCTTC.

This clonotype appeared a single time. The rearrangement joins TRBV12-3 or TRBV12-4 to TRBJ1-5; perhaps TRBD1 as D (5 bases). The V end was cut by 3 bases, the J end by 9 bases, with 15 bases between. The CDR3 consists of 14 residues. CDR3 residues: CASSFYRLQGPQHF. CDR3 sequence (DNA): TGTGCCAGCAGTTTTTATCGGCTCCAGGGGCCCCAGCATTTT.

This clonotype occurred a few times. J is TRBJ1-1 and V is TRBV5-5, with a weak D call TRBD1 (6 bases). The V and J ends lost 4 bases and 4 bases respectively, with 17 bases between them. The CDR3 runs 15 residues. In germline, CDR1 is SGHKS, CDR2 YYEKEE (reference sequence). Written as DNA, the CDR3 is TGTGCCAGCAGCCGCAAACCGGACAGCAGCACTGAAGCTTTCTTT. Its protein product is CASSRKPDSSTEAFF.

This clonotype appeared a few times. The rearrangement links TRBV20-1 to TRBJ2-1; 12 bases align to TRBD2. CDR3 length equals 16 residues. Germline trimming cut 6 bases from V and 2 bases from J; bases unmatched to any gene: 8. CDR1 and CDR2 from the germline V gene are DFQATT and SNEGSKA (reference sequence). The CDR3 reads CSAPTSGSKTYNEQFF. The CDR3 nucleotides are TGCAGTGCGCCGACTAGCGGGAGCAAAACCTACAATGAGCAGTTCTTC.

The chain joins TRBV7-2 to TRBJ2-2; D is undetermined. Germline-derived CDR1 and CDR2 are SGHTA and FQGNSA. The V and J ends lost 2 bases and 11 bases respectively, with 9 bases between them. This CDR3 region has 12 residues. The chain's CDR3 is CASSLNIGELFF. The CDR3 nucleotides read TGTGCCAGCAGCTTAAATATAGGAGAGCTGTTTTTT.

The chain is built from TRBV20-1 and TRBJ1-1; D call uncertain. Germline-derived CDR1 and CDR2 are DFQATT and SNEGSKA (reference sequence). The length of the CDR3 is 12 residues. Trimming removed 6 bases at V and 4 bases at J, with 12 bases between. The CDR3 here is CSASNLGTEAFF. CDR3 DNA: TGCAGTGCGTCGAATTTGGGCACTGAAGCTTTCTTT.

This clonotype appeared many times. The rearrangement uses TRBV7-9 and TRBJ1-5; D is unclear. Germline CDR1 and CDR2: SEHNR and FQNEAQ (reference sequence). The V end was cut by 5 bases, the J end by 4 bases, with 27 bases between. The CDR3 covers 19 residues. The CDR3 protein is CASSLRSEGGRFGNQPQHF. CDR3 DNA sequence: TGTGCCAGCAGCCTTAGGTCCGAGGGAGGTCGCTTTGGGAATCAGCCCCAGCATTTT.

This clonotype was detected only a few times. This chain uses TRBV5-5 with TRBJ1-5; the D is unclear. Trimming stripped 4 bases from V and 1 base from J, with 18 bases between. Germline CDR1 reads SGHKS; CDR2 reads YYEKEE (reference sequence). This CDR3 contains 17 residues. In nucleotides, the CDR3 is TGTGCCAGCAGCGCGTTTAGACGGACCCTAAGCAATCAGCCCCAGCATTTT. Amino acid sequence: CASSAFRRTLSNQPQHF.

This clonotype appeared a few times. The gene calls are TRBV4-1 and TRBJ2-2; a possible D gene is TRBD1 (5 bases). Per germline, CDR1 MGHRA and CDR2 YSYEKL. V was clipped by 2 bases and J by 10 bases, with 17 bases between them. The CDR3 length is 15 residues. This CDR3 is CASSQPGPPPMELFF. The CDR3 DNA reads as TGCGCCAGCAGCCAACCAGGGCCCCCCCCTATGGAGCTGTTTTTT.

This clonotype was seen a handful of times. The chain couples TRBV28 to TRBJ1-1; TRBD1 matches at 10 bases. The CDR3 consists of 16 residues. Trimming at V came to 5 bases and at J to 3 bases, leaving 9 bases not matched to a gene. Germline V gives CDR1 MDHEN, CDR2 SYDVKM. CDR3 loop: CASSRDRGAPDTEAFF. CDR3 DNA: TGTGCCAGCAGTCGGGACAGGGGAGCCCCGGACACTGAAGCTTTCTTT.

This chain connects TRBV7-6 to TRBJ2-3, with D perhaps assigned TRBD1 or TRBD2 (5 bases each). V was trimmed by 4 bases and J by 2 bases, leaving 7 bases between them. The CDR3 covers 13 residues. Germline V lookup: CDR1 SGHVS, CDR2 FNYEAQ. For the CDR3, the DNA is TGTGCCAGCAGCTGGGACCACACAGATACGCAGTATTTT. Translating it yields CASSWDHTDTQYF.

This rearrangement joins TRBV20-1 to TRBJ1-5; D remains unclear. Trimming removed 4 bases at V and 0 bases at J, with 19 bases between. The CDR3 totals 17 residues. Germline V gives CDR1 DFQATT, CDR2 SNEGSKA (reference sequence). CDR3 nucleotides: TGCAGTGCTATCCGGGTTTCTATTAAATATAGCAATCAGCCCCAGCATTTT. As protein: CSAIRVSIKYSNQPQHF.

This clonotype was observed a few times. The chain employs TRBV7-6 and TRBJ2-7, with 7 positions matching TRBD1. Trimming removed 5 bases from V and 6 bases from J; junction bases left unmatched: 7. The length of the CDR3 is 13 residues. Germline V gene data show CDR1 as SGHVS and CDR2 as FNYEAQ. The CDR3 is CASSRDRVSEQYF. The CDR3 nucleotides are TGTGCCAGCAGCCGCGACAGGGTAAGCGAGCAGTACTTC.

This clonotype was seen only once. CDR3 loop: CAWSAGTVNQPQHF. Written as DNA, the CDR3 is TGTGCCTGGAGTGCGGGGACAGTCAATCAGCCCCAGCATTTT. This chain connects TRBV30 to TRBJ1-5; 7 nucleotides match TRBD1. Per germline, CDR1 GTSNPN and CDR2 SVGIG (reference sequence). This CDR3 spans 14 amino acids. V was clipped by 1 base and J by 3 bases; unmatched bases: 3.